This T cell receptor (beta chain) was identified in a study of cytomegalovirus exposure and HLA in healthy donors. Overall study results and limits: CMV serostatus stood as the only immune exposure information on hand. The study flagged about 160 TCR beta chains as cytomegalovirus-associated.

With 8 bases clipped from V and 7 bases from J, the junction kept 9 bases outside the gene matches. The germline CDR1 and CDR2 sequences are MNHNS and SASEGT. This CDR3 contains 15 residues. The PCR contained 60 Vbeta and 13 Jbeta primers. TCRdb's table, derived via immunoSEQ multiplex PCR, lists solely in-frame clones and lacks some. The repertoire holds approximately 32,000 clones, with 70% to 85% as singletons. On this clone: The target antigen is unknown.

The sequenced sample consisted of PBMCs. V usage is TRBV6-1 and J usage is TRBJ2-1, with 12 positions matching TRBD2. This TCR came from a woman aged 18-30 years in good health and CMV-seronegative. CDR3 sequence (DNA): TGTGCCAGCGTCCGGACTAGCGGGGTTCTAAATGAGCAGTTCTTC. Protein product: CASVRTSGVLNEQFF.